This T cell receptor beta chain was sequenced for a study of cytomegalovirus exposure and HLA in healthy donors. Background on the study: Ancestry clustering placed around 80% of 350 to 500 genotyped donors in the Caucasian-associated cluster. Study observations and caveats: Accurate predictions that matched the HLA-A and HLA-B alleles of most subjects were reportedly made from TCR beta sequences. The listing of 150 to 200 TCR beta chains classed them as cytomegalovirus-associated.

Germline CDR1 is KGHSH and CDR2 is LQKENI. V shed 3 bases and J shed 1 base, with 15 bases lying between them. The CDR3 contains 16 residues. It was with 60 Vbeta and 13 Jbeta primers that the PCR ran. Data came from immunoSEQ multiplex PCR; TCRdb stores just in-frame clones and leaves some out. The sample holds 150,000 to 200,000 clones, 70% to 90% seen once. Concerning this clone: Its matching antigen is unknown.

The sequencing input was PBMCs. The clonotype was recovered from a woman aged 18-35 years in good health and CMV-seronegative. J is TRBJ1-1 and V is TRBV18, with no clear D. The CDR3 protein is CASSPSLGLSNTEAFF. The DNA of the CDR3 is TGTGCCAGCTCACCTTCTCTAGGACTGTCGAACACTGAAGCTTTCTTT.